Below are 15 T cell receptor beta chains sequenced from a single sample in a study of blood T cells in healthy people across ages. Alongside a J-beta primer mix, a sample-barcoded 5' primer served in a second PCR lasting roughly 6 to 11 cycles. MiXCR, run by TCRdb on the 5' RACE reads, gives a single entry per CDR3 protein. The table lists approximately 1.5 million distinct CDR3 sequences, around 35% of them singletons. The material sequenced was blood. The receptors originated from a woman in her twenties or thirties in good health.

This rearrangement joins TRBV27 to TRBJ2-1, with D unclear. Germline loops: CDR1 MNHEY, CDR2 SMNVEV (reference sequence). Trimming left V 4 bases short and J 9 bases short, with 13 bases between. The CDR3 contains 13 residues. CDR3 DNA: TGTGCCAGCAGTTCCCCGCCCCCGGCTGAGCAGTTCTTC. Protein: CASSSPPPAEQFF.

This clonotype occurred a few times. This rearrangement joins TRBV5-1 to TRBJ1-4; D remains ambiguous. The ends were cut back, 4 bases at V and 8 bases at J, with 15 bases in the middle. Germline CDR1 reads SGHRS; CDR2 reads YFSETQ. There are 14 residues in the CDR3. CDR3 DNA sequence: TGCGCCAGCAGCCCTGGAGGCGTCAGGGAAAAACTGTTTTTT. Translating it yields CASSPGGVREKLFF.

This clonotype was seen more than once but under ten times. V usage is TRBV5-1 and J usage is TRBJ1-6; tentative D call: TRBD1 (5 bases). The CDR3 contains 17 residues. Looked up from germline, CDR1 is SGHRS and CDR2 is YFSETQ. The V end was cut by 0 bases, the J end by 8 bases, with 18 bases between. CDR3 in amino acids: CASSLAGRGRTDSPLHF. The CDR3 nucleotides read TGCGCCAGCAGCTTGGCCGGGAGGGGAAGAACGGATTCACCCCTCCACTTT.

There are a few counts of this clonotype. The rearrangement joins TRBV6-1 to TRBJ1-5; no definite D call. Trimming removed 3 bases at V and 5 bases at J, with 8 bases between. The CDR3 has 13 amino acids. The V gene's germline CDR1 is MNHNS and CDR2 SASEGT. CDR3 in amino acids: CASSDGPHQPQHF. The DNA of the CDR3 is TGTGCCAGCAGTGACGGGCCTCATCAGCCCCAGCATTTT.

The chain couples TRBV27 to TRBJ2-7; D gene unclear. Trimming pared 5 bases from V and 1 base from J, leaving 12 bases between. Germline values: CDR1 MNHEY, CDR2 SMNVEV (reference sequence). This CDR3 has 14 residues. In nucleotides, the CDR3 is TGTGCCAGCAGTCCGAAGACTCAGTCCTACGAGCAGTACTTC. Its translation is CASSPKTQSYEQYF.

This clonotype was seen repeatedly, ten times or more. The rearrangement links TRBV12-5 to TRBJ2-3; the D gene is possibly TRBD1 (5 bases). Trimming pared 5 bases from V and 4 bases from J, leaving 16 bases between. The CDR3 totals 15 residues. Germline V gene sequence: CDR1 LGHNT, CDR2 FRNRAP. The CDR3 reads CASGPNLGPADTQYF. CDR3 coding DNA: TGTGCTAGTGGTCCCAACTTGGGGCCCGCAGATACGCAGTATTTT.

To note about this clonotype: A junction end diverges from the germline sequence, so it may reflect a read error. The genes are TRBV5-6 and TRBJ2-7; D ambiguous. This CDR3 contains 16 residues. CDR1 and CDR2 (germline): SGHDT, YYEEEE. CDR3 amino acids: CTSSSDGLLASYEQYF. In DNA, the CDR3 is TGTACCAGCAGCTCGGACGGCCTTCTCGCTTCCTACGAGCAGTACTTC. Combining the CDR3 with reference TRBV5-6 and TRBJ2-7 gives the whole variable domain DAGVTQSPTHLIKTRGQQVTLRCSPKSGHDTVSWYQQALGQGPQFIFQYYEEEERQRGNFPDRFSGHQFPNYSSELNVNALLLGDSALYLCTSSSDGLLASYEQYFGPGTRLTVT.

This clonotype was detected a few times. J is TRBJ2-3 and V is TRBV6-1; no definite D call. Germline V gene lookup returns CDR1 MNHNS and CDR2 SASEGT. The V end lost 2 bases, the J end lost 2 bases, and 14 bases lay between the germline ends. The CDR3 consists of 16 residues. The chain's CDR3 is CASSEMATRVTDTQYF. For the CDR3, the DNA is TGTGCCAGCAGTGAAATGGCTACTCGCGTCACAGATACGCAGTATTTT.

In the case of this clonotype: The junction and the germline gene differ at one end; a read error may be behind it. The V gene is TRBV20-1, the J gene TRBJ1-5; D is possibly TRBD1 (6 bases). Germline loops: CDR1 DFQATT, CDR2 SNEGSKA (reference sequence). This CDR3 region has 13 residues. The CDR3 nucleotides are TGCTGTGCCCGTACAGGGACGGGTCAGCCCCAGCATTTT. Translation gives CCARTGTGQPQHF.

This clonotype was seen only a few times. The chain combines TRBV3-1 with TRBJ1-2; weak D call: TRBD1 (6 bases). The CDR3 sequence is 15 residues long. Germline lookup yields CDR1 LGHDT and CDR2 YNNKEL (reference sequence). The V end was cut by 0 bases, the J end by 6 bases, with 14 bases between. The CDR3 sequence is CASSQESGEFDGYTF. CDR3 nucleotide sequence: TGTGCCAGCAGCCAAGAGTCAGGGGAGTTCGATGGCTACACCTTC.

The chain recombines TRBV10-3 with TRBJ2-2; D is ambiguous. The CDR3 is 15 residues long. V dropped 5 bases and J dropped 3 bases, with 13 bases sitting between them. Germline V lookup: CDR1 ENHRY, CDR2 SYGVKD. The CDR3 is CAISSTTEHTGELFF. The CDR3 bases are TGTGCCATCAGTTCAACAACCGAGCACACCGGGGAGCTGTTTTTT.

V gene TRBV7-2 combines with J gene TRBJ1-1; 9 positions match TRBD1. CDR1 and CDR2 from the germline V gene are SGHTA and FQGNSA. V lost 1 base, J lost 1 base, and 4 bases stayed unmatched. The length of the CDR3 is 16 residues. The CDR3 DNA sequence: TGTGCCAGCAGCTTAGGGACAGGGGCATCGAACACTGAAGCTTTCTTT. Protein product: CASSLGTGASNTEAFF.

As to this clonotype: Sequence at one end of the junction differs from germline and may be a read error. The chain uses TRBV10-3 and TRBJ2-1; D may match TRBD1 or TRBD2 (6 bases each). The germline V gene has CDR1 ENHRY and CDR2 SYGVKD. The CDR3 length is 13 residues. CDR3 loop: CATRGGSYDEQFF. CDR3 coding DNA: TGTGCCACCAGGGGAGGATCCTACGATGAGCAGTTCTTC.

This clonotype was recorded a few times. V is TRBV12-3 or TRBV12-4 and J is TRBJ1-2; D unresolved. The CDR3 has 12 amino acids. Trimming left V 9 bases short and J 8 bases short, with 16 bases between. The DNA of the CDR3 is TGTGCCAGTCTAGTGGGAGGTCGGGGCTACACCTTC. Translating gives CASLVGGRGYTF.

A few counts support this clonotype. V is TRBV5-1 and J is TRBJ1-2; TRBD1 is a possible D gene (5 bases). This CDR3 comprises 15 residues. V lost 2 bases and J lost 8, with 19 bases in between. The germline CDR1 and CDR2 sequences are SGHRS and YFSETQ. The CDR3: CASSFSDSDRGGYTF. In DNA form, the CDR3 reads TGCGCCAGCAGCTTCTCAGACTCAGACCGGGGGGGCTACACCTTC.